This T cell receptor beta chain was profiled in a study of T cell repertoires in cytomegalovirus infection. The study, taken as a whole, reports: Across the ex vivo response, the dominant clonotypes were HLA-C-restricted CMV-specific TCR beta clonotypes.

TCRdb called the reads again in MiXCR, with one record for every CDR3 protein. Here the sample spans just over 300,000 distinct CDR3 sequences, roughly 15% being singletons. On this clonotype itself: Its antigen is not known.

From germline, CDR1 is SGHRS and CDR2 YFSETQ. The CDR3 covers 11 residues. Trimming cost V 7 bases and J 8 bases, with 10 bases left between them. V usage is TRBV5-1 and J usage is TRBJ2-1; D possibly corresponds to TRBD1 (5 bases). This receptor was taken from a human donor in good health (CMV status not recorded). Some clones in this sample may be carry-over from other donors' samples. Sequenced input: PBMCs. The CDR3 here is CASVLGDEQFF. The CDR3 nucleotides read TGCGCCAGCGTCTTAGGGGATGAGCAGTTCTTC. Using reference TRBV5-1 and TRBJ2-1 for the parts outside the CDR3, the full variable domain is KAGVTQTPRYLIKTRGQQVTLSCSPISGHRSVSWYQQTPGQGLQFLFEYFSETQRNKGNFPGRFSGRQFSNSRSEMNVSTLELGDSALYLCASVLGDEQFFGPGTRLTVL.